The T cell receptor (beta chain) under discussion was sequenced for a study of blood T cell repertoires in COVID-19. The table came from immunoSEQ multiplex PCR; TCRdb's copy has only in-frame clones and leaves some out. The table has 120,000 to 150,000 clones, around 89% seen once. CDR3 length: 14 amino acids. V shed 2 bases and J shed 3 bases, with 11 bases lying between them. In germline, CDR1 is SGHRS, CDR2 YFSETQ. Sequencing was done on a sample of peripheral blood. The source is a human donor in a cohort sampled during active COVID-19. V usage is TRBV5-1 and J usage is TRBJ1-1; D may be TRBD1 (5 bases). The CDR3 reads CASSFLGGDTEAFF. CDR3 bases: TGCGCCAGCAGCTTTTTAGGAGGGGACACTGAAGCTTTCTTT.